What follows is one T cell receptor beta chain and its context. The antigen remains unidentified. This CDR3 region has 16 residues. Trimming left V 1 base short and J 0 bases short, with 14 bases between. Looked up from germline, CDR1 is SGHNT and CDR2 is YYREEE (reference sequence). This specimen comes from a study of cytomegalovirus exposure and HLA in healthy donors. Primers for the PCR totalled 60 Vbeta and 13 Jbeta. TCRdb's table, derived via immunoSEQ multiplex PCR, lists solely in-frame clones and lacks some. Among 95,000 to 100,000 clones listed, about 85% were seen once. General study results and limits: It was shown in a later analysis that HLA-associated TCR beta chains were more clonally expanded than other, equally common chains. A prior analysis recorded that most TCR beta V segments were productive about 90% or about 30% of the time. The study put 160 or so TCR beta chains on its list as cytomegalovirus-associated. For TCR beta chains, V- and J-gene trimming was later linked to a missense DCLRE1C variant.

This receptor was identified in a man aged 25 to 40 in good health and CMV-seronegative. The V and J genes are TRBV5-4 and TRBJ2-7, with unresolved D. Sequences were obtained from PBMCs. The CDR3, as DNA: TGTGCCAGCAGCTTGCCCACAGTCTCTGACTCCTACGAGCAGTACTTC. This codes for CASSLPTVSDSYEQYF.